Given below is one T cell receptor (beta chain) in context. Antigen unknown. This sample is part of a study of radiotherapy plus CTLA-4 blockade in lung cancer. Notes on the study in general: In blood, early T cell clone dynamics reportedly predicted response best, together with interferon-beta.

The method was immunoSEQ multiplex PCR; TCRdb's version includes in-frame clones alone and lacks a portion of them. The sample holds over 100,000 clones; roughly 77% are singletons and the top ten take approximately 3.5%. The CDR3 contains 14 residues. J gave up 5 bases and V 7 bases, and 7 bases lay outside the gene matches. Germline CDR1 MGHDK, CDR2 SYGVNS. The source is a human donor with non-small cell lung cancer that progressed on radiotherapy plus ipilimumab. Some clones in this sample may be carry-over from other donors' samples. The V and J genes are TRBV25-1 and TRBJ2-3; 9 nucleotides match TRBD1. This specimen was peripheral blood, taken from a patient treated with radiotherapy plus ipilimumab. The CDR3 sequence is CASIEGQGIDTQYF. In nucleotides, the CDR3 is TGTGCCAGCATAGAGGGACAGGGAATAGATACGCAGTATTTT.